The 22 T cell receptor beta chains given below trace back to one sample, sequenced in a study of blood T cells in healthy people across ages. Sample-barcoded 5' priming and a J-beta primer mix drove a second PCR of roughly 7 to 11 cycles. TCRdb fed the 5' RACE reads into MiXCR, producing one record per CDR3 protein. The table shows about 1.8 million distinct CDR3 sequences, with 49% occurring only once. The sample comprised blood. These receptors came from a woman in her forties in good health.

The chain couples TRBV7-3 to TRBJ2-5; TRBD2 matches 7 bases. Judging by the DNA end, TRBJ2-1 fits better; the J call may be wrong. The germline gives CDR1 SGHTA, CDR2 FQGTGA. The CDR3 runs to 14 residues. The DNA of the CDR3 is TGTGCCAGCAGCTTTGGGGGGGTCCAAGAGACCCAGTTCTTC. As protein: CASSFGGVQETQFF.

The CDR3 nucleotides are TGTGCCAGCAGTTGCGGGACAGGGGGCTCTGGGGCCAACGTCCTGACTTTC. Amino acid sequence: CASSCGTGGSGANVLTF. The rearrangement uses TRBV6-6 and TRBJ2-6; 11 bases agree with TRBD1. The germline V gene has CDR1 MNHNY and CDR2 SVGAGI (reference sequence). This CDR3 contains 17 residues. With 4 bases clipped from V and 0 bases from J, the junction kept 2 bases outside the gene matches.

The chain combines TRBV2 with TRBJ2-1; D is ambiguous. The length of the CDR3 is 12 residues. CDR1 SNHLY and CDR2 FYNNEI come from the germline V gene. The ends were cut back, 7 bases at V and 0 bases at J, with 4 bases in the middle. CDR3 nucleotides: TGTGCCAGCAAAGGCTCCTACAATGAGCAGTTCTTC. Its translation: CASKGSYNEQFF.

The chain links TRBV7-9 to TRBJ2-1; no definite D call. This CDR3 comprises 13 residues. Looked up from germline, CDR1 is SEHNR and CDR2 is FQNEAQ (reference sequence). V dropped 4 bases and J dropped 5 bases, with 9 bases sitting between them. CDR3 DNA sequence: TGTGCCAGCAGCTCGAGACCCGACAATGAGCAGTTCTTC. Protein product: CASSSRPDNEQFF.

A few counts support this clonotype. J is TRBJ2-7 and V is TRBV6-2 or TRBV6-3, with TRBD1 matching 8 bases. This CDR3 has 14 residues. Germline loops: CDR1 MNHEY, CDR2 SVGEGT. V gave up 3 bases and J gave up 2 bases; unmatched junction bases: 3. CDR3 protein: CASSYGQGPYEQYF. The CDR3 nucleotides read TGTGCCAGCAGTTATGGACAGGGCCCCTACGAGCAGTACTTC.

This rearrangement joins TRBV5-1 to TRBJ2-5; D remains ambiguous. Trimming removed 0 bases at V and 4 bases at J, with 16 bases between. The CDR3 has 16 amino acids. Germline V gene lookup returns CDR1 SGHRS and CDR2 YFSETQ. The CDR3 region has the DNA TGCGCCAGCAGCTTGGGGAGTCAGGCCCGCTCAGAGACCCAGTACTTC. This gives the protein CASSLGSQARSETQYF.

This chain connects TRBV28 to TRBJ1-2; TRBD1 aligns across 9 bases. V shed 11 bases, J shed 8 bases, and the junction held 9 bases outside the gene matches. Per the germline V gene, CDR1 is MDHEN and CDR2 is SYDVKM. The CDR3 covers 12 residues. The CDR3 region has the DNA TGTGCCTGCCAAGGGACAGGGTACGGCTACACCTTC. Its translation is CACQGTGYGYTF.

The V gene is TRBV20-1, the J gene TRBJ1-1; tentatively, D is TRBD1 (6 bases). Trimming took 2 bases from V and 1 from J, leaving 11 bases between them. The germline V gene has CDR1 DFQATT and CDR2 SNEGSKA (reference sequence). This CDR3 is built from 14 residues. The CDR3 here is CSARFPRGNTEAFF. DNA for the CDR3: TGCAGTGCTAGATTTCCCAGGGGGAACACTGAAGCTTTCTTT.

The chain uses TRBV11-1 and TRBJ2-7; perhaps D is TRBD1 or TRBD2 (6 bases each). CDR1 SGHAT and CDR2 FQDESV come from the germline V gene (reference sequence). The CDR3 is made up of 15 amino acids. The V end lost 1 base, the J end lost 2 bases, and 12 bases lay between the germline ends. The CDR3 nucleotides read TGTGCCAGCAGCTTAGTTGCGGGGACAACCTACGAGCAGTACTTC. It translates to CASSLVAGTTYEQYF. The variable domain in full, completed from reference TRBV11-1 and TRBJ2-7, reads EAEVAQSPRYKITEKSQAVAFWCDPISGHATLYWYRQILGQGPELLVQFQDESVVDDSQLPKDRFSAERLKGVDSTLKIQPAELGDSAMYLCASSLVAGTTYEQYFGPGTRLTVT.

This clonotype was detected only a few times. The CDR3 bases are TGTGCCAGCAGCTTAGCGAACGTACAAGAGACCCAGTACTTC. Amino acids: CASSLANVQETQYF. This rearrangement joins TRBV7-2 to TRBJ2-5, with D unclear. This CDR3 contains 14 residues. CDR1 and CDR2 from the germline V gene are SGHTA and FQGNSA. Between the trimmed V and J ends, which lost 0 bases and 2 bases, there was a span of 7 bases.

The genes are TRBV14 and TRBJ2-3; D possibly corresponds to TRBD2 (6 bases). The length of the CDR3 is 14 residues. Germline-derived CDR1 and CDR2 are SGHDN and FVKESK. V was shortened by 6 bases and J by 3 bases, with 13 bases between the two germline ends. The CDR3 region has the DNA TGTGCCAGCAGTAAAAGGGACTTTACAGATACGCAGTATTTT. It translates to CASSKRDFTDTQYF.

The gene calls are TRBV12-3 or TRBV12-4 and TRBJ1-2, with D unresolved. The CDR3 is made up of 13 amino acids. The V and J ends lost 6 bases and 2 bases respectively, with 10 bases between them. The chain's CDR3 is CASSGDLNYGYTF. The CDR3 nucleotides read TGTGCCAGCAGCGGAGACCTAAACTATGGCTACACCTTC.

V is TRBV20-1 and J is TRBJ2-3, with 9 bases lining up with TRBD2. Per the germline V gene, CDR1 is DFQATT and CDR2 is SNEGSKA (reference sequence). The CDR3 runs 16 residues. After removal of 3 bases from V and 5 bases from J, the junction contained 12 bases not matched to a gene. CDR3 nucleotide sequence: TGCAGTGCTAGTGGGGCTAGCGGGGCGACGCGAGATACGCAGTATTTT. Protein sequence: CSASGASGATRDTQYF.

In its sample, this clonotype was seen many times. The J gene is TRBJ2-7, the V gene TRBV29-1, with 9 nucleotides matching TRBD1. V was pared by 0 bases and J by 5 bases, with 2 bases of the junction left unmatched. The CDR3 sequence is 13 residues long. CDR1 SQVTM and CDR2 ANQGSEA come from the germline V gene. The CDR3 DNA reads as TGCAGCGTTGAAGACGGGACAGGGAACGAGCAGTACTTC. Amino acids: CSVEDGTGNEQYF.

The chain is built from TRBV4-3 and TRBJ2-1; D is perhaps TRBD2 (5 bases). The ends were cut back, 0 bases at V and 7 bases at J, with 16 bases in the middle. This CDR3 has 16 amino acids. Germline loops: CDR1 LGHNA, CDR2 YSLEER. This CDR3 is CASSQDSEGEGNEQFF. CDR3 DNA sequence: TGCGCCAGCAGCCAAGATAGTGAGGGAGAAGGGAATGAGCAGTTCTTC.

This chain joins TRBV7-3 and TRBJ2-1; D possibly corresponds to TRBD2 (7 bases). V was trimmed by 3 bases and J by 7 bases, leaving 16 bases between them. The germline V gene encodes CDR1 SGHTA and CDR2 FQGTGA. The CDR3 has 15 amino acids. CDR3 sequence (DNA): TGTGCCAGCAGCTTCGCTGGGGGGGCGGGTAATGAGCAGTTCTTC. Protein sequence: CASSFAGGAGNEQFF.

The CDR3 loop is CASSLYRGSIEQFF. The CDR3 bases are TGTGCCAGCAGTTTATACAGGGGGTCGATTGAGCAGTTCTTC. This rearrangement joins TRBV28 to TRBJ2-1, with TRBD1 identical over 8 bases. In germline, CDR1 is MDHEN, CDR2 SYDVKM. V lost 1 base to trimming and J lost 9 bases; unmatched junction nucleotides: 5. The CDR3 extends over 14 amino acids.

The chain carries TRBV29-1 and TRBJ2-3; 12 bases are a match to TRBD2. The germline gives CDR1 SQVTM, CDR2 ANQGSEA. CDR3 size: 14 residues. V dropped 7 bases and J dropped 2; count of bases not matched to a gene: 4. This CDR3 reads CSGGLAGFTDTQYF. The CDR3 coding sequence is TGCAGCGGCGGACTAGCGGGATTCACAGATACGCAGTATTTT.

DNA for the CDR3: TGCAGTGCTAGACCCCTCACTGGGAACACTGAAGCTTTCTTT. It is translated as CSARPLTGNTEAFF. The chain joins TRBV20-1 to TRBJ1-1, with no clear D. The CDR3 loop spans 14 amino acids. V dropped 2 bases and J dropped 1 base, with 11 bases sitting between them. Germline values: CDR1 DFQATT, CDR2 SNEGSKA (reference sequence).

This clonotype has a handful of counts. This CDR3 reads CASSTTGPYAYEQYF. The CDR3 region has the DNA TGTGCCAGCAGCACGACGGGACCCTACGCCTACGAGCAGTACTTC. V and J are TRBV7-2 and TRBJ2-7, with D perhaps assigned TRBD1 or TRBD2 (5 bases each). The germline CDR1 and CDR2 sequences are SGHTA and FQGNSA. This CDR3 has 15 residues. V gave up 5 bases and J gave up 2 bases, with 16 bases separating them.

The rearrangement joins TRBV21-1 to TRBJ2-5; the listed D gene, TRBD1, was not tested against the DNA. TRBV21-1 is noted as a pseudogene. The CDR3 loop spans 13 amino acids. CDR3 nucleotides: TGTGCCAGCAGCAAAGAGATTCGGGACAGGGAGTACTTC. It yields the protein CASSKEIRDREYF.

The genes are TRBV7-2 and TRBJ1-4, with D possibly TRBD1 on 6 matching bases. CDR1 is SGHTA, CDR2 FQGNSA, per germline. The CDR3 is made up of 17 amino acids. V was cut by 3 bases and J by 3 bases, with 17 bases left in between. The CDR3 coding sequence is TGTGCCAGCAGCTTTCGGGACACCCCAGGGCCTAATGAAAAACTGTTTTTT. It codes for CASSFRDTPGPNEKLFF.